This T cell receptor (beta chain) is from a study of blood T cell repertoires in COVID-19. Profiling relied on immunoSEQ multiplex PCR, and the TCRdb table lists in-frame clones only, not all of them. The sample has some 130,000 clones, about 80% seen once. V was shortened by 4 bases and J by 5 bases, with 9 bases between the two germline ends. CDR1 is SGHNT and CDR2 is YYREEE in the germline V gene (reference sequence). This CDR3 has 12 amino acids. The V gene is TRBV5-4, the J gene TRBJ1-2, with D unresolved. This receptor was identified in a human donor in a cohort sampled during active COVID-19. Material: peripheral blood. The chain's CDR3 is CASSVSAYGYTF. The CDR3 region has the DNA TGTGCCAGCAGCGTCAGCGCTTATGGCTACACCTTC.